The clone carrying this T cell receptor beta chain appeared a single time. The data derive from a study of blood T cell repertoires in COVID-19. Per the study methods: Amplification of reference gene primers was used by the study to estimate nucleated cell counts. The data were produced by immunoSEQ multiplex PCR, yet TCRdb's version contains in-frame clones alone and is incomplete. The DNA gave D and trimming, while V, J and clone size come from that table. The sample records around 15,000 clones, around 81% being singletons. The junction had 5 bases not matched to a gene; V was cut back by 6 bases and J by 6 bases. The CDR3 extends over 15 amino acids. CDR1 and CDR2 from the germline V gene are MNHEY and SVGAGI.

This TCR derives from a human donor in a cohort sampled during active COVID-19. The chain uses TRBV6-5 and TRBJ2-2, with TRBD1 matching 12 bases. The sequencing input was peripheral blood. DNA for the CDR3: TGTGCCAGCAGGAGGGACAGGGGGCGAGCCGGGGAGCTGTTTTTT. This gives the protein CASRRDRGRAGELFF.